These 28 T cell receptor beta chains share one sample of origin, sequenced in a study of a mutant IDH1 vaccine in newly diagnosed glioma. These TCRs' antigens remain unknown. Time point of the sample: week 5, during vaccination. Vaccinated patients received 300 ug of mutant IDH1 20-mer peptide per dose, with topical imiquimod. Generated by immunoSEQ multiplex PCR, the TCRdb table keeps only in-frame clones and is missing some. The sample lists 45,000 to 70,000 clones; about 81% were seen once. Sequencing used PBMCs, obtained from a glioma patient whose treatment included an IDH1 peptide vaccine. The source is a man between 25 and 39 years old with glioma.

This clone was detected only a few times. This sample also contains other DNA sequences that code for the same CDR3. The chain has TRBV6-5 and TRBJ1-1; D gene ambiguous. The CDR3 runs 15 residues. The germline V and J ends were trimmed by 0 bases and 1 base, with 9 bases remaining between them. The V gene's germline CDR1 is MNHEY and CDR2 SVGAGI. The DNA of the CDR3 is TGTGCCAGCAGTTACTCTGGGGTGGCGAACACTGAAGCTTTCTTT. Translation gives CASSYSGVANTEAFF.

This clone was detected a few times. CDR3 protein: CASSIVMGTDNQPQHF. CDR3 nucleotide sequence: TGTGCCAGTAGTATAGTCATGGGGACAGATAATCAGCCCCAGCATTTT. This chain connects TRBV19 to TRBJ1-5, with 7 nucleotides matching TRBD1. Per germline, CDR1 LNHDA and CDR2 SQIVND (reference sequence). Unmatched junction bases numbered 7, after V lost 1 base and J lost 4 bases. This CDR3 is 16 amino acids long.

This sequence joins TRBV5-1 and TRBJ2-1, with D unclear. Germline CDR1 and CDR2: SGHRS and YFSETQ. The V end lost 1 base, the J end lost 2 bases, and 4 bases lay between the germline ends. The CDR3 sequence is 13 residues long. The CDR3 loop reads CASSLNPYNEQFF. DNA for the CDR3: TGCGCCAGCAGCTTGAACCCCTACAATGAGCAGTTCTTC.

The V and J genes are TRBV5-1 and TRBJ2-7, with D tentatively TRBD2 (5 bases). The V end lost 4 bases, the J end lost 4 bases, and 12 bases lay between the germline ends. This CDR3 comprises 13 residues. Germline CDR1 is SGHRS and CDR2 is YFSETQ. The CDR3 here is CASSIDYPYEQYF. CDR3 DNA sequence: TGCGCCAGCAGCATCGACTACCCATACGAGCAGTACTTC. Using reference TRBV5-1 and TRBJ2-7 for the parts outside the CDR3, the full variable domain is KAGVTQTPRYLIKTRGQQVTLSCSPISGHRSVSWYQQTPGQGLQFLFEYFSETQRNKGNFPGRFSGRQFSNSRSEMNVSTLELGDSALYLCASSIDYPYEQYFGPGTRLTVT.

This clone showed up just once. The chain recombines TRBV11-2 with TRBJ1-1; D is perhaps TRBD1 (6 bases). This CDR3 contains 17 residues. V lost 4 bases, J lost 0 bases, and 18 bases lay in between. Germline CDR1 and CDR2: SGHAT and FQNNGV. The CDR3 reads CASSSPGTGGMNTEAFF. The CDR3 coding sequence is TGTGCCAGCAGCTCACCCGGGACGGGGGGCATGAACACTGAAGCTTTCTTT.

The rearrangement joins TRBV6-4 to TRBJ1-2; D is unclear. Germline CDR1 reads MRHNA; CDR2 reads SNTAGT. The CDR3 is 15 amino acids. Trimming removed 7 bases from V and 8 bases from J, with 23 bases in between. The CDR3: CASKVNAWAAEGYTF. CDR3 DNA sequence: TGTGCCAGCAAGGTGAACGCTTGGGCCGCGGAAGGCTACACCTTC.

This clone was found once. The J gene is TRBJ1-1, the V gene TRBV6-5; D might be TRBD1 (5 bases). V lost 4 bases and J 7 bases, leaving 13 bases between the germline ends. The germline CDR1 and CDR2 sequences are MNHEY and SVGAGI. This CDR3 has 13 residues. The CDR3 reads CASSSVLGVEAFF. The CDR3 coding sequence is TGTGCCAGCAGTTCCGTCCTAGGGGTTGAAGCTTTCTTT.

The chain links TRBV6-5 to TRBJ1-2, with a weak D call TRBD1 (5 bases). Germline-derived CDR1 and CDR2 are MNHEY and SVGAGI. The CDR3 is 14 amino acids. V was shortened by 8 bases and J by 6 bases, with 19 bases between the two germline ends. The CDR3 is CASLGTGGSNGYTF. DNA for the CDR3: TGTGCCAGCCTAGGGACCGGTGGTAGTAATGGCTACACCTTC.

The sample holds one count of this clone. The chain couples TRBV18 to TRBJ2-1; no clear D gene. Germline V gene data show CDR1 as KGHSH and CDR2 as LQKENI. CDR3 size: 13 residues. V lost 4 bases, J lost 6 bases, and 10 bases lay in between. As DNA, the CDR3 is TGTGCCAGCTCACGGTACACTTCCAATGAGCAGTTCTTC. It encodes CASSRYTSNEQFF.

The V and J genes are TRBV28 and TRBJ2-6; the D is unclear. This CDR3 is 15 amino acids long. The germline V gene encodes CDR1 MDHEN and CDR2 SYDVKM. The germline V and J ends were trimmed by 9 bases and 0 bases, with 12 bases remaining between them. DNA for the CDR3: TGTGCCAGTTACTCCAAGACCTCTGGGGCCAACGTCCTGACTTTC. Translated: CASYSKTSGANVLTF.

DNA for the CDR3: TGTGCCAGCAGCTTGAGGGACAGGGCAGGGCTAAACAATGAGCAGTTCTTC. This codes for CASSLRDRAGLNNEQFF. The chain recombines TRBV5-5 with TRBJ2-1; 9 bases are a match to TRBD1. Germline trimming cut 1 base from V and 5 bases from J; bases unmatched to any gene: 10. The CDR3 has 17 residues. CDR1 is SGHKS, CDR2 YYEKEE, per germline (reference sequence).

The CDR3, as DNA: TGTGCCAGCAGCGCCACAGGGAACTATGGCTACACCTTC. Protein sequence: CASSATGNYGYTF. The V call is TRBV7-2, the J call TRBJ1-2; TRBD1 is a possible D gene (6 bases). The CDR3 is made up of 13 amino acids. V lost 5 bases, J lost 2 bases, and 9 bases lay in between. The V gene's germline CDR1 is SGHTA and CDR2 FQGNSA.

The genes are TRBV5-8 and TRBJ1-4; D is unclear. V lost 5 bases, J lost 4 bases, and 9 bases lay in between. CDR1 is SGHTS, CDR2 YDEGEE, per germline. The CDR3 consists of 13 residues. CDR3 sequence (DNA): TGTGCCAGCAGGCGGCAGATTAATGAAAAACTGTTTTTT. Protein product: CASRRQINEKLFF.

This clone was counted between two and nine times. This chain connects TRBV19 to TRBJ1-1, with D unresolved. CDR1 LNHDA and CDR2 SQIVND come from the germline V gene (reference sequence). This CDR3 contains 15 residues. Trimming left V 6 bases short and J 7 bases short, with 21 bases between. CDR3 sequence (DNA): TGTGCCAGTAGCAACGTTGGTGGCCTGGGTATTGAAGCTTTCTTT. This translates into CASSNVGGLGIEAFF.

This chain links TRBV19 with TRBJ2-7, with 9 bases aligning to TRBD1. The CDR3 totals 14 residues. Trimming took 8 bases from V and 3 from J; bases not matched to a gene: 8. Germline V CDR1 and CDR2: LNHDA, SQIVND (reference sequence). CDR3 loop: CASGVGTGFYEQYF. In DNA form, the CDR3 reads TGTGCCAGTGGAGTCGGGACAGGGTTCTACGAGCAGTACTTC.

This clone was detected a few times. J is TRBJ1-3 and V is TRBV7-9; the D is unclear. Germline V gene sequence: CDR1 SEHNR, CDR2 FQNEAQ (reference sequence). V was cut by 5 bases and J by 4 bases, with 21 bases left in between. The CDR3 is 17 residues long. The CDR3 DNA is TGTGCCAGCAGCCCTACTGTTGGCGGCCGGGAAGGAAACACCATATATTTT. Translating it yields CASSPTVGGREGNTIYF. The entire variable domain, with the rest obtained from reference TRBV7-9 and TRBJ1-3, is as follows: DTGVSQNPRHKITKRGQNVTFRCDPISEHNRLYWYRQTLGQGPEFLTYFQNEAQLEKSRLLSDRFSAERPKGSFSTLEIQRTEQGDSAMYLCASSPTVGGREGNTIYFGEGSWLTVV.

This rearrangement joins TRBV19 to TRBJ1-1; no definite D call. CDR3 length: 13 amino acids. CDR1 and CDR2 (germline): LNHDA, SQIVND (reference sequence). Trimming removed 0 bases at V and 3 bases at J, with 5 bases between. The CDR3 coding sequence is TGTGCCAGTAGTATAGACGGCTACACTGAAGCTTTCTTT. Its translation: CASSIDGYTEAFF.

The rearrangement joins TRBV4-1 to TRBJ2-5; 8 bases align to TRBD1. The J call is doubtful: the DNA matches TRBJ2-7 better. This CDR3 region has 14 residues. CDR1 and CDR2 from the germline V gene are MGHRA and YSYEKL. This CDR3 is CASSVDSGGDEQYF. Written as DNA, the CDR3 is TGCGCCAGCAGCGTAGACTCAGGGGGCGACGAGCAGTACTTC.

The V call is TRBV4-1, the J call TRBJ2-3; D unclear. Trimming left V 1 base short and J 0 bases short, with 11 bases between. Germline CDR1 MGHRA, CDR2 YSYEKL. The CDR3 runs 16 residues. The CDR3 loop reads CASSQVGGRSTDTQYF. DNA of the CDR3: TGCGCCAGCAGCCAAGTTGGTGGCAGAAGCACAGATACGCAGTATTTT.

The rearrangement uses TRBV28 and TRBJ1-4; perhaps TRBD1 as D (5 bases). Germline CDR1 is MDHEN and CDR2 is SYDVKM. The CDR3 has 12 amino acids. Between the trimmed V and J ends, which lost 3 bases and 9 bases, there was a span of 8 bases. The CDR3 nucleotides are TGTGCCAGCAGTTTGTGGGACCAAAAACTGTTTTTT. It translates to CASSLWDQKLFF. Using reference TRBV28 and TRBJ1-4 for the parts outside the CDR3, the full variable domain is DVKVTQSSRYLVKRTGEKVFLECVQDMDHENMFWYRQDPGLGLRLIYFSYDVKMKEKGDIPEGYSVSREKKERFSLILESASTNQTSMYLCASSLWDQKLFFGSGTQLSVL.

V gene TRBV4-1 combines with J gene TRBJ2-3, with D unclear. The CDR3 contains 14 residues. V lost 3 bases to trimming and J lost 3 bases, with 10 bases between them. CDR1 MGHRA and CDR2 YSYEKL come from the germline V gene. CDR3 residues: CASSHSFLTDTQYF. CDR3 nucleotide sequence: TGCGCCAGCAGCCATAGCTTCCTTACAGATACGCAGTATTTT.

This clone has just a few counts. V gene TRBV29-1 combines with J gene TRBJ2-7, with D perhaps TRBD1 (5 bases). The CDR3 contains 12 residues. The V end lost 6 bases, the J end lost 2 bases, and 11 bases lay between the germline ends. CDR1 is SQVTM, CDR2 ANQGSEA, per germline. CDR3 sequence: CSVELGPYEQYF. In nucleotides, the CDR3 is TGCAGCGTAGAATTGGGGCCCTACGAGCAGTACTTC.

The chain carries TRBV6-5 and TRBJ1-6, with 10 bases matching TRBD1. Germline CDR1 MNHEY, CDR2 SVGAGI. V trimming: 0 bases; J trimming: 8 bases; junction bases outside the gene matches: 4. The CDR3 is 16 amino acids. The CDR3 region has the DNA TGTGCCAGCAGTTACTCTTTCGGGACAGGGGATTCACCCCTCCACTTT. Protein sequence: CASSYSFGTGDSPLHF.

The chain employs TRBV11-2 and TRBJ2-5, with TRBD2 identical over 11 bases. This CDR3 region has 16 residues. CDR1 is SGHAT and CDR2 is FQNNGV in the germline V gene. Germline trimming cut 0 bases from V and 5 bases from J; bases unmatched to any gene: 5. CDR3 residues: CASSLDSGGAHETQYF. The DNA of the CDR3 is TGTGCCAGCAGCTTAGATAGCGGGGGGGCACACGAGACCCAGTACTTC. The variable domain in full, completed from reference TRBV11-2 and TRBJ2-5, reads EAGVAQSPRYKIIEKRQSVAFWCNPISGHATLYWYQQILGQGPKLLIQFQNNGVVDDSQLPKDRFSAERLKGVDSTLKIQPAKLEDSAVYLCASSLDSGGAHETQYFGPGTRLLVL.

The genes are TRBV29-1 and TRBJ2-7; 9 bases are a match to TRBD1. V trimming: 3 bases; J trimming: 7 bases; junction bases outside the gene matches: 7. Looked up from germline, CDR1 is SQVTM and CDR2 is ANQGSEA. The CDR3 extends over 13 amino acids. CDR3 amino acids: CSVDRGQGREQYF. CDR3 nucleotides: TGCAGCGTTGACCGAGGACAGGGGCGAGAGCAGTACTTC.

This chain uses TRBV6-1 with TRBJ2-3, with TRBD1 identical over 7 bases. CDR1 is MNHNS and CDR2 is SASEGT in the germline V gene. This CDR3 has 13 amino acids. The trim removed 7 bases at V and 4 bases at J, leaving 5 bases unmatched. This chain's CDR3 is CASKGQVPDTQYF. The DNA of the CDR3 is TGTGCCAGCAAAGGACAGGTCCCAGATACGCAGTATTTT.

J is TRBJ2-1 and V is TRBV18; 7 bases line up with TRBD1. CDR1 is KGHSH, CDR2 LQKENI, per germline. V shed 4 bases and J 7 bases; nucleotides not matched to a gene: 4. CDR3 size: 13 residues. The CDR3 DNA reads TGTGCCAGCTCACGACAGACAGGGAATGAGCAGTTCTTC. This encodes CASSRQTGNEQFF.

This chain joins TRBV6-5 and TRBJ2-1; no clear D. Trimming took 2 bases from V and 0 from J, leaving 11 bases between them. The V gene's germline CDR1 is MNHEY and CDR2 SVGAGI. The CDR3 covers 16 residues. DNA of the CDR3: TGTGCCAGCAGTTACCGACACCGCAGCTCCTACAATGAGCAGTTCTTC. Its protein product is CASSYRHRSSYNEQFF.